This is a list of T cell receptor beta chains from one sample in a study of blood T cell repertoires in COVID-19. This table comes from immunoSEQ multiplex PCR, and its TCRdb copy is limited to in-frame clones, with some not included. In the table there are fewer than 650,000 clones, 70% to 90% of which are singletons. Source material: peripheral blood. These receptors all stem from a woman between 45 and 65 years old with COVID-19, enrolled during active disease. The CDR3 runs from the conserved cysteine through the conserved F or W. Fields, in order: CDR3 protein, J gene, V gene.

CDR3 protein: CASSINPGINTEAFF
J gene: TRBJ1-1
V gene: TRBV19

CDR3 protein: CASSQGIGGVNEQFF
J gene: TRBJ2-1
V gene: TRBV4-1

CDR3 protein: CASSFLAGVSTDTQYF
J gene: TRBJ2-3
V gene: TRBV5-1

CDR3 protein: CASSPWAMPLTNTEAFF
J gene: TRBJ1-1
V gene: TRBV7-2

CDR3 protein: CASSVVPSKGGNGYTF
J gene: TRBJ1-2
V gene: TRBV9

CDR3 protein: CASRDGGEDTQYF
J gene: TRBJ2-3
V gene: TRBV6-5

CDR3 protein: CASSISSADTQYF
J gene: TRBJ2-3
V gene: TRBV19

CDR3 protein: CASSRIDSSNQPQHF
J gene: TRBJ1-5
V gene: TRBV19

CDR3 protein: CASVQLPRTDTQYF
J gene: TRBJ2-3
V gene: TRBV12-5

CDR3 protein: CASSSTGSPYNEQFF
J gene: TRBJ2-1
V gene: TRBV6-6

CDR3 protein: CASRAGTSVFGELFF
J gene: TRBJ2-2
V gene: TRBV12-2

CDR3 protein: CATSDVTSTDTQYF
J gene: TRBJ2-3
V gene: TRBV24-1

CDR3 protein: CASLGRGWTEAFF
J gene: TRBJ1-1
V gene: TRBV28

CDR3 protein: CATLRRDTQYF
J gene: TRBJ2-3
V gene: TRBV2